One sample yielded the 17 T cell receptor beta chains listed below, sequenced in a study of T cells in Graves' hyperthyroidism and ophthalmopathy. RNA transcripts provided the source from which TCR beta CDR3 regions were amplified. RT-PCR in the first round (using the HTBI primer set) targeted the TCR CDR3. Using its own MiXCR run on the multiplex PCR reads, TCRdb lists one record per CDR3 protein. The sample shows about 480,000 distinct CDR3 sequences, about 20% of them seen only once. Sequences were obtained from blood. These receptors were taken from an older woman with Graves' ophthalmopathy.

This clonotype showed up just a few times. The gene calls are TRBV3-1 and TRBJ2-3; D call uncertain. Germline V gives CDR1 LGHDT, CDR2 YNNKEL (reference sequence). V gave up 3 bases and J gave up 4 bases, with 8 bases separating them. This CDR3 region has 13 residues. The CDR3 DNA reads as TGTGCCAGCAGCCATATGGGTTCAGATACGCAGTATTTT. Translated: CASSHMGSDTQYF.

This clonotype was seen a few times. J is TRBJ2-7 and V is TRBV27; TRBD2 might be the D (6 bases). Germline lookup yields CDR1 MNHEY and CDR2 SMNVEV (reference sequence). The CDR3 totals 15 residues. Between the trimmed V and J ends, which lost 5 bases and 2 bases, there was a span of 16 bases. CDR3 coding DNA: TGTGCCAGCAGTCCCGAGGCGGGGTTGACCTACGAGCAGTACTTC. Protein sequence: CASSPEAGLTYEQYF.

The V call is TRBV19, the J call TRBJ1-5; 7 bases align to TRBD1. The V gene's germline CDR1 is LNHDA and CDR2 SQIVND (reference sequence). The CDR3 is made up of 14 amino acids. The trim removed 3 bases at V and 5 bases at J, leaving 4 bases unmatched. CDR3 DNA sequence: TGTGCCAGTAGTATGCGACAGGGCTATCAGCCCCAGCATTTT. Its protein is CASSMRQGYQPQHF.

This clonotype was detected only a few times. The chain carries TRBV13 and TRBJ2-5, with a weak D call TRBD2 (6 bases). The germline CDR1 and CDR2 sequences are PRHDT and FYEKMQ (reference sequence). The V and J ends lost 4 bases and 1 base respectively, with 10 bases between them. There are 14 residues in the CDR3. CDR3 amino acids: CASSSRELQETQYF. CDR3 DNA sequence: TGTGCCAGCAGCTCTCGGGAGCTCCAAGAGACCCAGTACTTC.

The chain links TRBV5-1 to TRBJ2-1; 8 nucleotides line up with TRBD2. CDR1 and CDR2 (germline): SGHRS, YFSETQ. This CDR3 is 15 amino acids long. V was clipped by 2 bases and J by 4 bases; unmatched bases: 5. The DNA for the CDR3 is TGCGCCAGCAGCTTACTAGCGGAGAAGTACAATGAGCAGTTCTTC. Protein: CASSLLAEKYNEQFF.

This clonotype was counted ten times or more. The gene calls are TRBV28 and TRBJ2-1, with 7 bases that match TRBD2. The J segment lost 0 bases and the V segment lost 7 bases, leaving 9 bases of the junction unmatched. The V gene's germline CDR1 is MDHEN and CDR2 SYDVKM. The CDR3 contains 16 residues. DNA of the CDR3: TGTGCCAGCATCCCCTCAGCGGGGAGCTCCTACAATGAGCAGTTCTTC. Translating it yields CASIPSAGSSYNEQFF.

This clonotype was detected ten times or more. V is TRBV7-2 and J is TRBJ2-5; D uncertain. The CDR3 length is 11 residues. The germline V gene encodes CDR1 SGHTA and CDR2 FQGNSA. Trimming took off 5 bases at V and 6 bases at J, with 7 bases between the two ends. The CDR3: CASSPAKTQYF. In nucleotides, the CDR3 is TGTGCCAGCAGCCCCGCGAAGACCCAGTACTTC.

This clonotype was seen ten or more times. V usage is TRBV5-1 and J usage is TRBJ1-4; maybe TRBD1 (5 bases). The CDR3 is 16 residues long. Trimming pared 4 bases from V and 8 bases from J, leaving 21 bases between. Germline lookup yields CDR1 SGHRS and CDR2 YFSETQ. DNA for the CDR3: TGCGCCAGCAGCCCCAACCCGACAGATGGAAACGAAAAACTGTTTTTT. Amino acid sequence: CASSPNPTDGNEKLFF.

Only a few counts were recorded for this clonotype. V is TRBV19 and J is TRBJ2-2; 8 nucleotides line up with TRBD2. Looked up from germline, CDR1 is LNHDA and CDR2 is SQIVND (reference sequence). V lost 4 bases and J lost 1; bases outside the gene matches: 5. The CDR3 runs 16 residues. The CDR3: CASSSLGLVNTGELFF. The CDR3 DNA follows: TGTGCCAGTAGTAGTCTGGGACTAGTGAACACCGGGGAGCTGTTTTTT.

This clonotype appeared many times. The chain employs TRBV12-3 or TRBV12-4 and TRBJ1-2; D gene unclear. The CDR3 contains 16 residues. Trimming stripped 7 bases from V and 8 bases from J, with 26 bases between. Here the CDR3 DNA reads TGTGCCAGCACCTCCTTCCCCCATACCCAGCGGTTGGGCTACACCTTC. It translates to CASTSFPHTQRLGYTF.

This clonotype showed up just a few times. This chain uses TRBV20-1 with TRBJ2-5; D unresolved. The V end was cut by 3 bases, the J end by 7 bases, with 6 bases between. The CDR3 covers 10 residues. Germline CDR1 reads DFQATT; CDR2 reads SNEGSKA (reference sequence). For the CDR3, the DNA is TGCAGTGCTAGTATCGGGACCCAGTACTTC. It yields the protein CSASIGTQYF.

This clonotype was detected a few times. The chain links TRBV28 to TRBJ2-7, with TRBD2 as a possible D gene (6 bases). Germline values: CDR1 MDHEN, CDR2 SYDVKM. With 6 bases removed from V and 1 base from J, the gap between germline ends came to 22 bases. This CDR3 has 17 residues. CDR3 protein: CASSGSFGALGSYEQYF. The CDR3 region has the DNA TGTGCCAGCAGCGGGAGCTTTGGGGCACTAGGATCCTACGAGCAGTACTTC.

The CDR3 region is CASSQDRARTQYF. The CDR3 DNA follows: TGCGCCAGCAGCCAAGATCGAGCGCGGACCCAGTACTTC. The genes are TRBV4-3 and TRBJ2-5; D is unresolved. The germline CDR1 and CDR2 sequences are LGHNA and YSLEER. This CDR3 has 13 amino acids. The V end lost 0 bases, the J end lost 7 bases, and 9 bases lay between the germline ends.

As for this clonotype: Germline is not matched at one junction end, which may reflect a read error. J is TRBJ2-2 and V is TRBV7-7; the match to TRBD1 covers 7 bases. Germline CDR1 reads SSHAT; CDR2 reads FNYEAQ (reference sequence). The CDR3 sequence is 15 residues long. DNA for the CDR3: TGTGCTAGCAGCCCCGACAGGGTGGACACCGGGGAGCTGTTTTTT. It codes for CASSPDRVDTGELFF.

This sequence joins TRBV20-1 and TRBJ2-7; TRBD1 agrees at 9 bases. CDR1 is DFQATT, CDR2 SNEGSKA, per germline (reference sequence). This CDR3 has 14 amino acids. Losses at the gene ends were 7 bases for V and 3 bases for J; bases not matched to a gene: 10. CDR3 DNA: TGCAGTGTCCCGGGACAGGGTACACTCTACGAGCAGTACTTC. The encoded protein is CSVPGQGTLYEQYF.

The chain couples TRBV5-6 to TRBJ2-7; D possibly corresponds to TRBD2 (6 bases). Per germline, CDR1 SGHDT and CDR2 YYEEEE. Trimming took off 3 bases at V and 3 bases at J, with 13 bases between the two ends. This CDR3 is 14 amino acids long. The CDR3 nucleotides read TGTGCCAGCAGCTATGGGACTCGACACTACGAGCAGTACTTC. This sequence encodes CASSYGTRHYEQYF.

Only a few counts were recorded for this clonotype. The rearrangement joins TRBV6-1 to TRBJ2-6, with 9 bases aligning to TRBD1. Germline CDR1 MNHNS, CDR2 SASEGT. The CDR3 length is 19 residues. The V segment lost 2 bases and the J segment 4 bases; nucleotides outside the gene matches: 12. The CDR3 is CASSETSGTGNSGANVLTF. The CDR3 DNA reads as TGTGCCAGCAGTGAAACGTCCGGGACAGGGAACTCCGGGGCCAACGTCCTGACTTTC.